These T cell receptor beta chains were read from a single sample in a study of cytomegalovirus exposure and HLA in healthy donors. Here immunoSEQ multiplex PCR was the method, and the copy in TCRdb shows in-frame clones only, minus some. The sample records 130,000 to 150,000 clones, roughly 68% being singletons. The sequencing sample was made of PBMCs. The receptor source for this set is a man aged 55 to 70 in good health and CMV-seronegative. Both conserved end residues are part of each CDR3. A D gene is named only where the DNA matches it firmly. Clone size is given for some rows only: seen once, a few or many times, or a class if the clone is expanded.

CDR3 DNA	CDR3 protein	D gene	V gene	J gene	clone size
TGTGCCTGGAGGGGGGGACAGAACGTTAATGAAAAACTGTTTTTT	CAWRGGQNVNEKLFF	TRBD1	TRBV30	TRBJ1-4	.
TGTGCCAGCAGCCCCCTGGGGGGGAACACTGAAGCTTTCTTT	CASSPLGGNTEAFF	.	TRBV9	TRBJ1-1	.
TGCGCCAGCAGCTTTACTAGCGGTACCTACGAGCAGTACTTC	CASSFTSGTYEQYF	TRBD2	TRBV5-1	TRBJ2-7	few
TGTGCCAGCAGTGTAAGGCACAGGGGATTAACAGATACGCAGTATTTT	CASSVRHRGLTDTQYF	TRBD1	TRBV6-1	TRBJ2-3	.
TGTGCCAGCAGCTTGACGGCAGGGAAGGATGAAAAACTGTTTTTT	CASSLTAGKDEKLFF	.	TRBV5-4	TRBJ1-4	.
TGTGCCAGTACTGACAGGGGGGATGAAAAACTGTTTTTT	CASTDRGDEKLFF	TRBD1	TRBV19	TRBJ1-4	.
TGTGCCAGCAGCTCAGAGGGGCCTGATACGCAGTATTTT	CASSSEGPDTQYF	.	TRBV11-3	TRBJ2-3	.
TGTGCCATCAGCCCAGGAACTTCAGATACGCAGTATTTT	CAISPGTSDTQYF	.	TRBV10-3	TRBJ2-3	.
TGTGCCAGCAGTCGACAGGGGGCAACTAATGAAAAACTGTTTTTT	CASSRQGATNEKLFF	TRBD1	TRBV28	TRBJ1-4	.
TGCGCCAGCAGCGCGCAGGGTGGGGCTATTAATGAAAAACTGTTTTTT	CASSAQGGAINEKLFF	.	TRBV5-1	TRBJ1-4	.
TGCGCCAGCAGCTTATTTGGCCGGAGTAATGAAAAACTGTTTTTT	CASSLFGRSNEKLFF	.	TRBV5-1	TRBJ1-4	.
TGTGCCTGGAGTGTACAGGCGATTCTGGCAGATACGCAGTATTTT	CAWSVQAILADTQYF	.	TRBV30	TRBJ2-3	.
TGTGCCAGCAGCCCCTCACTAGCGGAATTAGCCAAAAACATTCAGTACTTC	CASSPSLAELAKNIQYF	TRBD2	TRBV4-2	TRBJ2-4	few
TGCGCCACGAGCGGGGCACAAAACACCGGGGAGCTGTTTTTT	CATSGAQNTGELFF	TRBD2	TRBV5-1	TRBJ2-2	.
TGTGCCAGCAGCCAAGCAGGCAGGGGGCAAGATGGCTACACCTTC	CASSQAGRGQDGYTF	TRBD1	TRBV4-2	TRBJ1-2	.
TGTGCCAGCAGTTTATCGGGGGAGCAACTAGCGGGAGGGCCCTTCTTCTCCTACAATGAGCAGTTCTTC	CASSLSGEQLAGGPFFSYNEQFF	TRBD2	TRBV28	TRBJ2-1	.
TGTGCCAGCTCACCTACAGGGGATTCGAGTTCACCCCTCCACTTT	CASSPTGDSSSPLHF	TRBD1	TRBV18	TRBJ1-6	.
TGTGCCAGTAATAGCGGGAGGAGCTCCTACGAGCAGTACTTC	CASNSGRSSYEQYF	TRBD2	TRBV19	TRBJ2-7	few
TGTGCCAGCAGCCCCCGGACTAGCGGGTTGAGCTCCTACAATGAGCAGTTCTTC	CASSPRTSGLSSYNEQFF	TRBD2	TRBV11-3	TRBJ2-1	.
TGTGCCAGCAGCTTAGGCACTCCGGGGGATCAGCCCCAGCATTTT	CASSLGTPGDQPQHF	.	TRBV7-9	TRBJ1-5	.
TGTGCCAGCAGATTACAGGGGCCGAACACTGAAGCTTTCTTT	CASRLQGPNTEAFF	TRBD1	TRBV28	TRBJ1-1	.
TGTGCCAGCAGCCTACGGGGACAGGGGGCATATGGCTACACCTTC	CASSLRGQGAYGYTF	TRBD1	TRBV5-4	TRBJ1-2	.
TGTGCCAGCAGCCCCGGGACTAGCGGAAACAATGAGCAGTTCTTC	CASSPGTSGNNEQFF	TRBD2	TRBV6-6	TRBJ2-1	few
TGTGCCAGCAGTTTATTGGGCGTCGAGCAGTACTTC	CASSLLGVEQYF	.	TRBV27	TRBJ2-7	.
TGTGCCAGCAGTTACTCAGGAGAGAGAGATGGCTACACCTTC	CASSYSGERDGYTF	.	TRBV6-5	TRBJ1-2	.
TGCGCCAGCAGCTCTTCCTCCGGGACAGGGGAGGCCTACGAGCAGTACTTC	CASSSSSGTGEAYEQYF	TRBD1	TRBV5-1	TRBJ2-7	few
TGTGCCAGCAGCCAAGCCACAGGACGCTCCTACGAGCAGTACTTC	CASSQATGRSYEQYF	.	TRBV4-2	TRBJ2-7	.
TGTGCCAGCAGTGTGGGGCGTGCCCTCTCTGGGGCCAACGTCCTGACTTTC	CASSVGRALSGANVLTF	.	TRBV6-1	TRBJ2-6	.
TGTGCCAGCAGCTTCGGGACTGAGTCCTACGAGCAGTACTTC	CASSFGTESYEQYF	.	TRBV9	TRBJ2-7	.
TGTGCCAGCAGTGAACTCACAGGGGCCGGCTACACCTTC	CASSELTGAGYTF	TRBD1	TRBV25-1	TRBJ1-2	.
TGTGCCAGCAGTCCGCCTGGGACAGAAAATTCACCCCTCCACTTT	CASSPPGTENSPLHF	TRBD1	TRBV28	TRBJ1-6	once
TGCAGCGTTGTTCCCATAGCGGGACCATCCTACGAGCAGTACTTC	CSVVPIAGPSYEQYF	TRBD2	TRBV29-1	TRBJ2-7	.
TGCGCCAGCAGCGCCAGACTAGCGGGAGCTTACGAGCAGTACTTC	CASSARLAGAYEQYF	TRBD2	TRBV5-1	TRBJ2-7	.
TGTGCCATCGAGGCAGGGGTGGGGTCCTACGAGCAGTACTTC	CAIEAGVGSYEQYF	.	TRBV15	TRBJ2-7	.
TGTGCCAGCTTCCCAATCCCGGCGGGTACCTACGAGCAGTACTTC	CASFPIPAGTYEQYF	.	TRBV6-5	TRBJ2-7	.
TGCAGCGTTGACCAAAATGAGCAGTTCTTC	CSVDQNEQFF	.	TRBV29-1	TRBJ2-1	few
TGTGCCAGCAGCCCCGAGACTAGCGGGATATACGAGCAGTACTTC	CASSPETSGIYEQYF	TRBD2	TRBV7-8	TRBJ2-7	.
TGTGCCAGCAGTTACTCGACTAGGGCTGAGCAGTTCTTC	CASSYSTRAEQFF	.	TRBV6-5	TRBJ2-1	.
TGTGCCAGCAGTTTTGGGGGGACCTCCTACGAGCAGTACTTC	CASSFGGTSYEQYF	.	TRBV27	TRBJ2-7	.
TGTGCCAGCTCACCACCGGCAGGTCCCCGGGAGACCCAGTACTTC	CASSPPAGPRETQYF	.	TRBV18	TRBJ2-5	once
TGCGCCAGCAGCCAGGAGGGGTCTACCCTCTATGGCTACACCTTC	CASSQEGSTLYGYTF	.	TRBV4-1	TRBJ1-2	.
TGCGCCAGCAGCTTAGGGGGCAACTACGAGCAGTACTTC	CASSLGGNYEQYF	TRBD1	TRBV5-1	TRBJ2-7	.
TGTGCCTGGAGTGTAGACGTTAGCGGGTTCCAATACGAGCAGTACTTC	CAWSVDVSGFQYEQYF	TRBD2	TRBV30	TRBJ2-7	.
TGTGCCAGTAGTGAAGACAGTCTCGACACTGAAGCTTTCTTT	CASSEDSLDTEAFF	.	TRBV19	TRBJ1-1	.
TGCGCCAGCAGCTTGGAGTGGGGAGCTGAGACCCAGTACTTC	CASSLEWGAETQYF	.	TRBV5-1	TRBJ2-5	few
TGTGCCAGCAGTCAGGGTCCCCCTAGCACAGATACGCAGTATTTT	CASSQGPPSTDTQYF	.	TRBV5-4	TRBJ2-3	few